Presented here are 6 T cell receptor beta chains from one specimen sequenced in a study of cytomegalovirus exposure and HLA in healthy donors. The study ran its PCR with 60 Vbeta and 13 Jbeta primers. Clones were sequenced by immunoSEQ multiplex PCR, and TCRdb holds only the in-frame ones, with some missing. The sample records approximately 88,000 clones, 77% being singletons. Sequenced sample: PBMCs. The receptors were sampled from a man between 25 and 39 years old in good health and CMV-seronegative.

As regards this clone: The junction departs from germline at one end; a sequencing error may be responsible. V usage is TRBV11-2 and J usage is TRBJ1-6; TRBD1 is a possible D gene (6 bases). Germline CDR1 SGHAT, CDR2 FQNNGV. The CDR3 loop spans 18 amino acids. DNA of the CDR3: TGTGCCAGCAGCTTGACAGGACCTATCAGCTCCTATAATTCACCCTTCCACTTT. As protein: CASSLTGPISSYNSPFHF.

This clone appeared a few times. V usage is TRBV28 and J usage is TRBJ2-2; TRBD1 aligns across 9 bases. CDR1 and CDR2 from the germline V gene are MDHEN and SYDVKM. The CDR3 consists of 14 residues. The J segment lost 1 base and the V segment lost 8 bases, leaving 2 bases of the junction unmatched. CDR3 in amino acids: CASRGQGNTGELFF. In nucleotides, the CDR3 is TGTGCCAGCCGGGGACAGGGGAACACCGGGGAGCTGTTTTTT. Based on the CDR3 plus reference TRBV28 and TRBJ2-2, the full variable domain is DVKVTQSSRYLVKRTGEKVFLECVQDMDHENMFWYRQDPGLGLRLIYFSYDVKMKEKGDIPEGYSVSREKKERFSLILESASTNQTSMYLCASRGQGNTGELFFGEGSRLTVL.

In regard to this clone: Other DNA sequences within the sample encode an identical CDR3. The chain employs TRBV28 and TRBJ2-1, with TRBD2 matching 14 bases. The CDR3 runs 16 residues. The germline CDR1 and CDR2 sequences are MDHEN and SYDVKM. V lost 3 bases and J lost 8; bases outside the gene matches: 6. The CDR3 spells CASSLVGTSGSYEQFF. The CDR3 DNA reads TGTGCCAGCAGTTTGGTCGGGACTAGCGGGAGCTATGAGCAGTTCTTC.

V is TRBV5-6 and J is TRBJ1-1; perhaps TRBD1 as D (5 bases). Per the germline V gene, CDR1 is SGHDT and CDR2 is YYEEEE. V was pared by 2 bases and J by 6 bases, with 11 bases between. This CDR3 is 13 amino acids long. The CDR3 sequence is CASSFGHSSEAFF. The DNA for the CDR3 is TGTGCCAGCAGCTTTGGACATTCCTCTGAAGCTTTCTTT.

V usage is TRBV28 and J usage is TRBJ1-2; D gene ambiguous. The V gene lost 7 bases and the J gene lost 2 bases, with 8 bases spanning the gap. Per the germline V gene, CDR1 is MDHEN and CDR2 is SYDVKM. The CDR3 contains 12 residues. CDR3 nucleotides: TGTGCCAGCACAGAAGAAAACTATGGCTACACCTTC. It encodes CASTEENYGYTF.

CDR3 bases: TGTGCCAGCAGCTTAGTCAGTCCTGACAGATACTACGAGCAGTACTTC. As protein: CASSLVSPDRYYEQYF. V usage is TRBV11-3 and J usage is TRBJ2-7; D is possibly TRBD1 (5 bases). The CDR3 totals 16 residues. Germline CDR1 reads SGHNT; CDR2 reads YENEEA. Deletions cut 1 base from V and 3 bases from J, with 16 bases between.